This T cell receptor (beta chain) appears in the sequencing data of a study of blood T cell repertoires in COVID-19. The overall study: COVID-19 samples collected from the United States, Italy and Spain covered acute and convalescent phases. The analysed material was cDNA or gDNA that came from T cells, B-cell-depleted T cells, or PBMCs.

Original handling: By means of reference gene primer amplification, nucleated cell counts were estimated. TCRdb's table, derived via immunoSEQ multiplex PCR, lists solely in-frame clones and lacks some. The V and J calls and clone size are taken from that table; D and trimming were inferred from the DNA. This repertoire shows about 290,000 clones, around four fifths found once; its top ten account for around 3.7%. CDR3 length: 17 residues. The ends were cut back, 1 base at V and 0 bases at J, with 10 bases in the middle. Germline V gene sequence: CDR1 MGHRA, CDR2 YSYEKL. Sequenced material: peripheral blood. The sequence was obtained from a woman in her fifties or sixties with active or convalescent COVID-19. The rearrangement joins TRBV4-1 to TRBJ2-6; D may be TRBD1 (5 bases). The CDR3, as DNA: TGCGCCAGCAGCCAAGGCAGGGCACGCTCTGGGGCCAACGTCCTGACTTTC. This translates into CASSQGRARSGANVLTF.